Following are 20 T cell receptor beta chains from one sample sequenced in a study of CD8 T cells in Susac syndrome. An input of about 0.45 to 1 ug of RNA was subjected to reverse transcription using random hexamers. TCRdb fed the immunoSEQ multiplex PCR reads into MiXCR, producing one record per CDR3 protein. This table has 90,000 to 150,000 distinct CDR3 sequences, around 94% appearing once. Sample: CD4+ T cells from PBMCs. The receptor set was obtained from a human donor with multiple sclerosis.

The chain is built from TRBV28 and TRBJ1-2, with D perhaps TRBD1 (5 bases). Germline CDR1 MDHEN, CDR2 SYDVKM. The CDR3 spans 14 residues. Trimming took off 5 bases at V and 3 bases at J, with 13 bases between the two ends. CDR3 in amino acids: CASSTPAGHYGYTF. For the CDR3, the DNA is TGTGCCAGCAGTACCCCGGCAGGGCACTATGGCTACACCTTC.

The V and J genes are TRBV19 and TRBJ1-1; D is ambiguous. Trimming left V 5 bases short and J 6 bases short, with 10 bases between. CDR3 length: 12 residues. Germline assignment: CDR1 LNHDA and CDR2 SQIVND (reference sequence). The CDR3, as DNA: TGTGCCAGTAGTCCTATGAGGGCTGAAGCTTTCTTT. Translation gives CASSPMRAEAFF.

The sample holds one count of this clonotype. The chain employs TRBV18 and TRBJ2-1, with unresolved D. The germline gives CDR1 KGHSH, CDR2 LQKENI. This CDR3 region has 13 residues. V lost 5 bases to trimming and J lost 6 bases, with 11 bases between them. The CDR3 bases are TGTGCCAGCTCATTCCAACCTATCAATGAGCAGTTCTTC. Residues: CASSFQPINEQFF.

The rearrangement joins TRBV12-3 or TRBV12-4 to TRBJ2-3, with 10 bases fitting TRBD2. J was trimmed by 6 bases and V by 2 bases; bases with no gene match: 5. The CDR3 is 15 residues long. The CDR3 sequence: CASSLSTSGDDTQYF. DNA of the CDR3: TGTGCCAGCAGTTTATCCACTAGCGGGGACGATACGCAGTATTTT.

The V gene is TRBV27, the J gene TRBJ2-7; maybe TRBD1 (5 bases). The CDR3 extends over 14 amino acids. V gave up 6 bases and J gave up 3 bases, with 15 bases separating them. From germline, CDR1 is MNHEY and CDR2 SMNVEV (reference sequence). CDR3 in amino acids: CASRRQRRDYEQYF. CDR3 in DNA: TGTGCCAGCAGAAGACAGCGAAGGGACTACGAGCAGTACTTC.

The chain uses TRBV5-1 and TRBJ1-1; 8 nucleotides align to TRBD1. There are 14 residues in the CDR3. Germline V lookup: CDR1 SGHRS, CDR2 YFSETQ. With V trimmed by 3 bases and J by 4 bases, 5 bases remained unmatched. This chain's CDR3 is CASSSGTGGTEAFF. The CDR3 nucleotides are TGCGCCAGCAGCTCGGGAACAGGGGGCACTGAAGCTTTCTTT. The full variable domain, rest sourced from reference TRBV5-1 and TRBJ1-1, is KAGVTQTPRYLIKTRGQQVTLSCSPISGHRSVSWYQQTPGQGLQFLFEYFSETQRNKGNFPGRFSGRQFSNSRSEMNVSTLELGDSALYLCASSSGTGGTEAFFGQGTRLTVV.

This chain joins TRBV3-1 and TRBJ1-2; 9 nucleotides align to TRBD1. The CDR3 is 13 amino acids. The trim removed 5 bases at V and 4 bases at J, leaving 2 bases unmatched. In germline, CDR1 is LGHDT, CDR2 YNNKEL (reference sequence). The CDR3: CASSTGGRYGYTF. The CDR3 region has the DNA TGTGCCAGCAGCACAGGGGGCCGCTATGGCTACACCTTC.

In its sample, this clonotype was seen once. J is TRBJ2-7 and V is TRBV27; 13 nucleotides align to TRBD2. Germline assignment: CDR1 MNHEY and CDR2 SMNVEV (reference sequence). The CDR3 is 16 residues long. The ends lost 6 bases at V and 4 bases at J; junction bases unmatched: 9. The CDR3 DNA reads as TGTGCCAGCAGCCCGACTAGCGGGGGGCCAAGATACGAGCAGTACTTC. It yields the protein CASSPTSGGPRYEQYF.

The chain couples TRBV7-2 to TRBJ2-5; 10 bases map to TRBD2. CDR1 is SGHTA and CDR2 is FQGNSA in the germline V gene. V dropped 7 bases and J dropped 1; count of bases not matched to a gene: 9. The CDR3 spans 16 residues. CDR3 in DNA: TGTGCCAGCAACTTTGTTAGCGGGGGGCTCCAAGAGACCCAGTACTTC. It encodes CASNFVSGGLQETQYF. Combining the CDR3 with reference TRBV7-2 and TRBJ2-5 gives the whole variable domain GAGVSQSPSNKVTEKGKDVELRCDPISGHTALYWYRQSLGQGLEFLIYFQGNSAPDKSGLPSDRFSAERTGGSVSTLTIQRTQQEDSAVYLCASNFVSGGLQETQYFGPGTRLLVL.

This clonotype appeared once. The V and J genes are TRBV2 and TRBJ1-5, with D perhaps matching TRBD1 (5 bases). This CDR3 is 12 amino acids long. The V and J ends lost 7 bases and 5 bases respectively, with 9 bases between them. Per the germline V gene, CDR1 is SNHLY and CDR2 is FYNNEI. This CDR3 is CASTQQDQPQHF. The CDR3 DNA reads TGTGCCAGCACTCAACAGGATCAGCCCCAGCATTTT.

The CDR3 DNA reads TGTGCCAGCAGCGTCTCCCTGACTAGCGAGGAGTTCACCGGGGAGCTGTTTTTT. Translating gives CASSVSLTSEEFTGELFF. This chain uses TRBV9 with TRBJ2-2; 8 nucleotides match TRBD2. Trimming at V came to 2 bases and at J to 4 bases, leaving 13 bases not matched to a gene. This CDR3 spans 18 amino acids. The V gene's germline CDR1 is SGDLS and CDR2 YYNGEE.

The chain links TRBV30 to TRBJ1-6; D gene ambiguous. CDR3 size: 14 residues. CDR1 and CDR2 from the germline V gene are GTSNPN and SVGIG (reference sequence). The V gene lost 3 bases and the J gene lost 9 bases, with 15 bases spanning the gap. The CDR3 DNA reads as TGTGCCTGGAGCGCTCTGGTCCCCAGTTCACCCCTCCACTTT. It is translated as CAWSALVPSSPLHF.

The chain recombines TRBV30 with TRBJ2-5; D gene unclear. This CDR3 contains 15 residues. The germline V and J ends were trimmed by 2 bases and 0 bases, with 13 bases remaining between them. Germline V lookup: CDR1 GTSNPN, CDR2 SVGIG (reference sequence). In nucleotides, the CDR3 is TGTGCCTGGAGTTTGGGAACTCAATACCAAGAGACCCAGTACTTC. Residues: CAWSLGTQYQETQYF.

The V gene is TRBV4-3, the J gene TRBJ2-3; tentatively, D is TRBD1 (6 bases). The V gene's germline CDR1 is LGHNA and CDR2 YSLEER. The V gene lost 3 bases and the J gene lost 2 bases, with 12 bases spanning the gap. This CDR3 is built from 15 residues. The CDR3 nucleotides are TGCGCCAGCAGCCAGAGAGACAGGCACACAGATACGCAGTATTTT. This encodes CASSQRDRHTDTQYF.

V and J are TRBV28 and TRBJ2-5, with a tentative D call TRBD2 (5 bases). V shed 6 bases and J shed 13 bases, with 15 bases lying between them. The CDR3 is 11 residues long. Per the germline V gene, CDR1 is MDHEN and CDR2 is SYDVKM. In DNA form, the CDR3 reads TGTGCCAGCAGCTTGACCCGGAGGCGGTACTTC. Protein sequence: CASSLTRRRYF.

The rearrangement uses TRBV6-5 and TRBJ2-7; 9 bases align to TRBD1. Germline CDR1 and CDR2: MNHEY and SVGAGI. This CDR3 spans 15 amino acids. Unmatched junction bases numbered 3, after V lost 0 bases and J lost 3 bases. The CDR3 sequence: CASSYSGTGSYEQYF. CDR3 nucleotides: TGTGCCAGCAGTTACTCCGGGACAGGGAGCTACGAGCAGTACTTC.

This clonotype was recorded only once. The gene calls are TRBV27 and TRBJ1-1; D is unclear. Trimming shortened V by 7 bases and J by 3 bases, and 6 bases separated the two germline ends. This CDR3 is built from 11 residues. Germline CDR1 reads MNHEY; CDR2 reads SMNVEV (reference sequence). The DNA of the CDR3 is TGTGCCAGCACCGAGGACACTGAAGCTTTCTTT. Its translation: CASTEDTEAFF.

V usage is TRBV29-1 and J usage is TRBJ2-5; no clear D. Germline lookup yields CDR1 SQVTM and CDR2 ANQGSEA. The CDR3 spans 10 residues. V shed 4 bases and J shed 5 bases, with 5 bases lying between them. The CDR3 spells CSVVGETQYF. The CDR3 DNA reads TGCAGCGTTGTGGGGGAGACCCAGTACTTC.

Here the CDR3 DNA reads TGCAGCGTTGGGGGAGGCGGAGGCCCCGAAAACATTCAGTACTTC. This codes for CSVGGGGGPENIQYF. The chain links TRBV29-1 to TRBJ2-4; tentative D call: TRBD2 (6 bases). CDR3 length: 15 amino acids. The germline CDR1 and CDR2 sequences are SQVTM and ANQGSEA. Trimming shortened V by 4 bases and J by 5 bases, and 18 bases separated the two germline ends.

The rearrangement links TRBV6-2 or TRBV6-3 to TRBJ2-3; the D gene could be TRBD1 or TRBD2 (7 bases each). V was clipped by 6 bases and J by 2 bases, with 15 bases between them. CDR1 MNHEY and CDR2 SVGEGT come from the germline V gene. The CDR3 sequence is 15 residues long. The CDR3 sequence: CASRRRGGYTDTQYF. In nucleotides, the CDR3 is TGTGCCAGCAGACGCAGGGGGGGATACACAGATACGCAGTATTTT.